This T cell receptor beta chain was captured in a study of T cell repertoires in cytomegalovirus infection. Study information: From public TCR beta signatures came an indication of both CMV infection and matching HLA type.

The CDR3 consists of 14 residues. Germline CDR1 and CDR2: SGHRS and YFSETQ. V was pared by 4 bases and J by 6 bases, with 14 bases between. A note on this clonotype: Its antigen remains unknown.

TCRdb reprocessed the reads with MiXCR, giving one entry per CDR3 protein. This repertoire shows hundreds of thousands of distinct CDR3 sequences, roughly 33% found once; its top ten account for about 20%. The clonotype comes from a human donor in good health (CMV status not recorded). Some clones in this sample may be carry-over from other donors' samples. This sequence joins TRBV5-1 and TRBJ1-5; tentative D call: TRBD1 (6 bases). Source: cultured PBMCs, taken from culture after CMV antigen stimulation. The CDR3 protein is CASSPKEGGQPQHF. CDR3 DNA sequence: TGCGCCAGCAGCCCAAAAGAAGGGGGTCAGCCCCAGCATTTT.